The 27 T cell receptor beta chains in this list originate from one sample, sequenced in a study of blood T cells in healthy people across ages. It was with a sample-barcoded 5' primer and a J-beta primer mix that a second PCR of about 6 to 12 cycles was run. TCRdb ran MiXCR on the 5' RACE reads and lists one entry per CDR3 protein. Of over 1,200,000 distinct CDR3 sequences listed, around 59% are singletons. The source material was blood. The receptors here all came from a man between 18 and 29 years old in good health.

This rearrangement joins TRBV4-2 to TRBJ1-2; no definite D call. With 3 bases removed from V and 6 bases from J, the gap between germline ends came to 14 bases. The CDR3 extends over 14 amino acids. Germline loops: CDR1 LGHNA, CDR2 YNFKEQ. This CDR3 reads CASSQPGRENGYTF. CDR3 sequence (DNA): TGTGCCAGCAGCCAGCCGGGCCGAGAAAATGGCTACACCTTC.

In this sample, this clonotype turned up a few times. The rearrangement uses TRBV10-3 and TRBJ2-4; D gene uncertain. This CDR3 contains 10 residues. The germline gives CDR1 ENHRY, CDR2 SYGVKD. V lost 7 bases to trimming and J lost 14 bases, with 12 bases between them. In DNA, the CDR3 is TGTGCCATCACAGCGACCGAGGAGTACTTC. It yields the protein CAITATEEYF.

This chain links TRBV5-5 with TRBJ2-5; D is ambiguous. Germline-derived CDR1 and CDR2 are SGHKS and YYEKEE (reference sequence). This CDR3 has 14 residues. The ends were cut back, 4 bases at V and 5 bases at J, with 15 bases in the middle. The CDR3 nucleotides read TGTGCCAGCAGCGCCCTTATCGGCGCGGAGACCCAGTACTTC. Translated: CASSALIGAETQYF.

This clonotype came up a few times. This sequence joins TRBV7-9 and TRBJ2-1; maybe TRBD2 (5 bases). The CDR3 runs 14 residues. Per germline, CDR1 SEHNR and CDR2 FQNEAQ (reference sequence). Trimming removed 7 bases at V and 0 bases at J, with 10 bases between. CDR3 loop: CASISEGSYNEQFF. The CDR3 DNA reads TGTGCCAGCATATCCGAGGGCTCCTACAATGAGCAGTTCTTC.

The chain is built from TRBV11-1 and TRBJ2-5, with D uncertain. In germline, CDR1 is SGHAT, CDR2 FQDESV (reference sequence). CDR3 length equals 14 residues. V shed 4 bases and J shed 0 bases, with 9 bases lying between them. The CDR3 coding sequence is TGTGCCAGCAGCTCGGTCCAGTACCAAGAGACCCAGTACTTC. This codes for CASSSVQYQETQYF. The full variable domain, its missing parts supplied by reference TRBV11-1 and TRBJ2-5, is EAEVAQSPRYKITEKSQAVAFWCDPISGHATLYWYRQILGQGPELLVQFQDESVVDDSQLPKDRFSAERLKGVDSTLKIQPAELGDSAMYLCASSSVQYQETQYFGPGTRLLVL.

For the CDR3, the DNA is TGTGCCAGCAGACCCGAGGGGATACATACGCAGTATTTT. This codes for CASRPEGIHTQYF. The chain carries TRBV28 and TRBJ2-3; D may correspond to TRBD1 or TRBD2 (5 bases each). Germline CDR1 and CDR2: MDHEN and SYDVKM. V was pared by 6 bases and J by 7 bases, with 14 bases between. CDR3 size: 13 residues. The variable domain in full, completed from reference TRBV28 and TRBJ2-3, reads DVKVTQSSRYLVKRTGEKVFLECVQDMDHENMFWYRQDPGLGLRLIYFSYDVKMKEKGDIPEGYSVSREKKERFSLILESASTNQTSMYLCASRPEGIHTQYFGPGTRLTVL.

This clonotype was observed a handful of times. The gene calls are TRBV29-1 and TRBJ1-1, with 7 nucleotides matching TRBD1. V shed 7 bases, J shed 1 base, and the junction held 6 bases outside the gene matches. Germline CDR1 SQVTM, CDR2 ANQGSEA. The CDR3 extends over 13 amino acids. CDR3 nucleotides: TGCAGCGCTCCGACAGGGCCGAACACTGAAGCTTTCTTT. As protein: CSAPTGPNTEAFF.

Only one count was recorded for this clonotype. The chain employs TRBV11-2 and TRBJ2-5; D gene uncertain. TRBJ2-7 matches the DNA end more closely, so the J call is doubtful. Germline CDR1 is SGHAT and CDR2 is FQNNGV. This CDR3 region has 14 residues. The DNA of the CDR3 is TGTGCCAGCAGCCCTTTAAAGGGCGCCCACGAGCAGTACTTC. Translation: CASSPLKGAHEQYF.

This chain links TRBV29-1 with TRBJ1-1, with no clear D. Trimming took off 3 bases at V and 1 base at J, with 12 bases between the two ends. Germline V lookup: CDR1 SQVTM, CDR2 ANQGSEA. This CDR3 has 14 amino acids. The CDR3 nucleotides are TGCAGCGTTGATGTTCGGGGTAGGAACACTGAAGCTTTCTTT. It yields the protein CSVDVRGRNTEAFF.

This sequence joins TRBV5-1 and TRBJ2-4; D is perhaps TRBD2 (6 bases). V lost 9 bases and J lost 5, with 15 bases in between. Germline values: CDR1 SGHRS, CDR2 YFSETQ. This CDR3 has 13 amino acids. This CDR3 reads CAIFAGPENIQYF. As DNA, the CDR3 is TGCGCCATCTTCGCGGGGCCAGAAAACATTCAGTACTTC.

CDR3: CASSPFGGVTNEQFF. The CDR3 nucleotides read TGTGCCAGCAGCCCCTTCGGGGGCGTTACCAATGAGCAGTTCTTC. The chain couples TRBV6-5 to TRBJ2-1; TRBD1 or TRBD2 may be the D gene (6 bases each). The CDR3 extends over 15 amino acids. Looked up from germline, CDR1 is MNHEY and CDR2 is SVGAGI. Trimming cost V 6 bases and J 6 bases, with 18 bases left between them.

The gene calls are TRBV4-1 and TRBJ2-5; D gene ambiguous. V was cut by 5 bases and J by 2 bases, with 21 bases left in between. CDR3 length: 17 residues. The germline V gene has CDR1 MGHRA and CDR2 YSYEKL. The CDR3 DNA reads TGCGCCAGCAGCTTAGTTTCCATGACGGATAGACAAGAGACCCAGTACTTC. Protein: CASSLVSMTDRQETQYF.

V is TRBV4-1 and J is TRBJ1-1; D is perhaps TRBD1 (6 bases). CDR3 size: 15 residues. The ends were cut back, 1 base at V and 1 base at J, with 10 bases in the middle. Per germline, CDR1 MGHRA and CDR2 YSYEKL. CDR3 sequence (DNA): TGCGCCAGCAGCCAAGCCCCGGGACAGAACACTGAAGCTTTCTTT. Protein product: CASSQAPGQNTEAFF.

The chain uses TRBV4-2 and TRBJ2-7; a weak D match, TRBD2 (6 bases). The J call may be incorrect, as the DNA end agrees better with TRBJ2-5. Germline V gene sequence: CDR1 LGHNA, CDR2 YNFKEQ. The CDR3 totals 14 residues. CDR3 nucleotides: TGTGCCAGCAGCTGGAGGGCTGTGGGAGAGACCCAGTACTTC. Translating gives CASSWRAVGETQYF.

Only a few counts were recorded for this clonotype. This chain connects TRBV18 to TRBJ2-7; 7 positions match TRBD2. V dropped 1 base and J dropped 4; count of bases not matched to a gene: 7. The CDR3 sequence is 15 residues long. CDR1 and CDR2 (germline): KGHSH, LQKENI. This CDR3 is CASSPRGGTNYEQYF. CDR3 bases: TGTGCCAGCTCACCACGGGGGGGAACAAATTACGAGCAGTACTTC.

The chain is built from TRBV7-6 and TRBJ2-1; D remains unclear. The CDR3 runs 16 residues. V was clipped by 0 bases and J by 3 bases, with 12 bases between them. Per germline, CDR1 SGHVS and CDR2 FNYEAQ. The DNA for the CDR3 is TGTGCCAGCAGCTTAGCGAAACATGGGGACTACAATGAGCAGTTCTTC. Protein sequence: CASSLAKHGDYNEQFF.

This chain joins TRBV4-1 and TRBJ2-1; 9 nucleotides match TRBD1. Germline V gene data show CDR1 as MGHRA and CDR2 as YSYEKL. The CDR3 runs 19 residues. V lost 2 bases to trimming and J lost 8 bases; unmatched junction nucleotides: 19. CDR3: CASSQFLATTGGMGDEQFF. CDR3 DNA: TGCGCCAGCAGCCAATTTCTGGCGACGACAGGGGGAATGGGGGATGAGCAGTTCTTC.

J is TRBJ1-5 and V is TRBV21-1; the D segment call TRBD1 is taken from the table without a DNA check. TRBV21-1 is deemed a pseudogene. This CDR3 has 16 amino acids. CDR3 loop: CASSKVLQGRIQPQHF. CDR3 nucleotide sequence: TGTGCCAGCAGCAAAGTTCTCCAGGGGCGAATTCAGCCCCAGCATTTT.

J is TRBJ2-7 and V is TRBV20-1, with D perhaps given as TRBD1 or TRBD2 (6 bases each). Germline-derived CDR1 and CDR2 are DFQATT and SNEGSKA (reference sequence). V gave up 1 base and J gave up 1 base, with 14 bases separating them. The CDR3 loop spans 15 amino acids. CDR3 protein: CSARGFTGASYEQYF. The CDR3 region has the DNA TGCAGTGCTAGAGGGTTCACGGGGGCATCCTACGAGCAGTACTTC.

The DNA for the CDR3 is TGCAGTGCTAGAGTCGAGGGGGCTTACGAGCAGTACTTC. Its protein product is CSARVEGAYEQYF. V gene TRBV20-1 combines with J gene TRBJ2-7; 7 nucleotides match TRBD1. Germline V gene lookup returns CDR1 DFQATT and CDR2 SNEGSKA (reference sequence). This CDR3 comprises 13 residues. Losses at the gene ends were 1 base for V and 4 bases for J; bases not matched to a gene: 4.

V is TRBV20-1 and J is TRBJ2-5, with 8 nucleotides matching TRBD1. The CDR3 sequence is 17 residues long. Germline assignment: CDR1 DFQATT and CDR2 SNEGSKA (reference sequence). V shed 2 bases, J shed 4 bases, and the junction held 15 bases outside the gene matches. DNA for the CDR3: TGCAGTGCTAGACACAGGGGGGTCGCGGGCAGACGAGAGACCCAGTACTTC. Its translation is CSARHRGVAGRRETQYF.

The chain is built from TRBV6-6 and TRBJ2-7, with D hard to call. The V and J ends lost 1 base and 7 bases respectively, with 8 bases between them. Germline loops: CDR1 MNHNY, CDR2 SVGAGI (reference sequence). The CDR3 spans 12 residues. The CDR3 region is CASSYWGREQYF. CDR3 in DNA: TGTGCCAGCAGTTACTGGGGTAGGGAGCAGTACTTC.

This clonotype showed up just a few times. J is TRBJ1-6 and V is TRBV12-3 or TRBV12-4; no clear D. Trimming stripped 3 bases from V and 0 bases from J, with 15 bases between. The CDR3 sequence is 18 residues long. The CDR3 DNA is TGTGCCAGCAGTTTTAATGCCCGAGTCAGCTCCTATAATTCACCCCTCCACTTT. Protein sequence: CASSFNARVSSYNSPLHF.

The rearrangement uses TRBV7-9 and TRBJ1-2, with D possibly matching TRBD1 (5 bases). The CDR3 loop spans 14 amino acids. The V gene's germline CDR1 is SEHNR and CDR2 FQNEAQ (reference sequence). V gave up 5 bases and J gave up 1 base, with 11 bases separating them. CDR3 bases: TGTGCCAGCAGCATGCTGACAGTTAACTATGGCTACACCTTC. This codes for CASSMLTVNYGYTF. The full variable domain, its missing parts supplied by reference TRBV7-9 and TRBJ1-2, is DTGVSQNPRHKITKRGQNVTFRCDPISEHNRLYWYRQTLGQGPEFLTYFQNEAQLEKSRLLSDRFSAERPKGSFSTLEIQRTEQGDSAMYLCASSMLTVNYGYTFGSGTRLTVV.

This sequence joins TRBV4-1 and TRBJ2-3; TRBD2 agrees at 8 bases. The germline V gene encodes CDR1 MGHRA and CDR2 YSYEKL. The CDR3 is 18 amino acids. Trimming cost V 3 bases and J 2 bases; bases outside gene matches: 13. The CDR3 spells CASSHDRTSGKNTDTQYF. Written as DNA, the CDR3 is TGCGCCAGCAGCCACGACCGCACTAGCGGAAAAAACACAGATACGCAGTATTTT.

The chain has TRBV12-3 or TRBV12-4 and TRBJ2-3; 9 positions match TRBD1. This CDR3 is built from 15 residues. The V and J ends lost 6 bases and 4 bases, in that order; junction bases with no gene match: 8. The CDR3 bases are TGTGCCAGCAGGCTGACGGGACAGGGTTCAGATACGCAGTATTTT. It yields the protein CASRLTGQGSDTQYF.

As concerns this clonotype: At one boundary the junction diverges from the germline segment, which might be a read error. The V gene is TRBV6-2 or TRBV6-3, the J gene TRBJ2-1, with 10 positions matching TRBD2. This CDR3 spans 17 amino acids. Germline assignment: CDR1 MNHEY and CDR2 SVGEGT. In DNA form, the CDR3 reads TGTGCCAGCATCCACAGGGAAGGGACTAGCGTTTACAATGAGCAATTCTTC. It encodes CASIHREGTSVYNEQFF.